This T cell receptor beta chain comes out of a study of blood T cell repertoires in COVID-19. Study details: Samples of COVID-19 (acute and convalescent) were obtained from the United States, Italy and Spain. PBMCs, B-cell-depleted T cells, or T cells were the source of the cDNA or gDNA that made up the material.

In germline, CDR1 is SGHTA, CDR2 FQGNSA. The CDR3 totals 15 residues. V gave up 4 bases and J gave up 14 bases; unmatched junction bases: 13. Original analysis: Nucleated cell counts were estimated from reference gene primer amplification. Here immunoSEQ multiplex PCR was the method, and the copy in TCRdb shows in-frame clones only, minus some. The V and J calls and clone size were taken over from that table, and D and trimming were inferred from the DNA. The table lists 160,000 or so clones, 82% of them singletons. The chain links TRBV7-2 to TRBJ1-6; 8 bases are a match to TRBD1. This TCR derives from a woman between 65 and 79 years old with acute or convalescent COVID-19. The specimen was peripheral blood. CDR3 DNA: TGTGCCAGCAGCTCCCAAGGACAGGGAGGTCTCTCCCTCCACTTT. Protein: CASSSQGQGGLSLHF.